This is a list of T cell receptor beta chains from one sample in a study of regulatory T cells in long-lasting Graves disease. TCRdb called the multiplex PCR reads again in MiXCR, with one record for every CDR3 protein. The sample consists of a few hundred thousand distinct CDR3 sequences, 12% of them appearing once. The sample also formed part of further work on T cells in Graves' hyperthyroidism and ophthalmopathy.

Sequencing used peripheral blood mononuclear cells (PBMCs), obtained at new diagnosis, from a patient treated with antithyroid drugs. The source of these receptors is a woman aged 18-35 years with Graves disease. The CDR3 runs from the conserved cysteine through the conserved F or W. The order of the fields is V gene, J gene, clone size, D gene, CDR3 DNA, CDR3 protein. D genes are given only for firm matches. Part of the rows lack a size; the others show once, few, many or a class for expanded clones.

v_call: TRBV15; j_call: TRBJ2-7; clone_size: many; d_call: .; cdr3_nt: TGTGCCACCAGCAGACCTGGGACTCTCTACGAGCAGTACTTC; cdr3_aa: CATSRPGTLYEQYF
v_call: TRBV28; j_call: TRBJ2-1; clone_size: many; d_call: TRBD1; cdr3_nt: TGTGCCAGCAGTTTATGGTCCAGGGGGCACAATGAGCAGTTCTTC; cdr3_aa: CASSLWSRGHNEQFF
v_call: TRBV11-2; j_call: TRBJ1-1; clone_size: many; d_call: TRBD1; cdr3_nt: TGCGCCAGCAGCCAAGACAGGGTAGTGTTCTGGAACACTGAAGCTTTCTTT; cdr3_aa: CASSQDRVVFWNTEAFF
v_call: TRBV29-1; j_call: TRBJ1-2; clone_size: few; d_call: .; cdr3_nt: TGCAGCGTTGAAGAGGAGGCCAGGTATGGCTACACCTTC; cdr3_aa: CSVEEEARYGYTF
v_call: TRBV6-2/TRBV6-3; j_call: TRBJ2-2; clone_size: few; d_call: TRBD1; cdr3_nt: TGTGCCAGCGGGACAGGGACCCCATCAGGCACCGGGGAGCTGTTTTTT; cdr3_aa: CASGTGTPSGTGELFF
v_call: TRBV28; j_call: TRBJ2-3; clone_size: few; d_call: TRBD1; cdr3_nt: TGTGCCAGCATTTCCCTCGGACAGGCCGCAGATACGCAGTATTTT; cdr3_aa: CASISLGQAADTQYF
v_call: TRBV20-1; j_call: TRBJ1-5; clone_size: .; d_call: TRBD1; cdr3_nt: TGCAGTGCTGACAGGGCCGGGGGCCGTAATCAGCCCCAGCATTTT; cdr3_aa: CSADRAGGRNQPQHF
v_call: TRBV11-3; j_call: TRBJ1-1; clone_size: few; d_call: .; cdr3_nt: TGTGCCAGCAGCTTAGATATCAGCACTGAAGCTTTCTTT; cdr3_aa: CASSLDISTEAFF
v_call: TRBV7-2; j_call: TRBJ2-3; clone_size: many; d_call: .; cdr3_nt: TGTGCCAGCAGCTTAGCCCCCGATGCGAGGTCGCAGTATTTT; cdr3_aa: CASSLAPDARSQYF
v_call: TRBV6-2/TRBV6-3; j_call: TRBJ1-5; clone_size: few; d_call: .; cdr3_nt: TGTGCCAGCAGTTACGTGAGTGGCAATCAGCCCCAGCATTTT; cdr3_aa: CASSYVSGNQPQHF
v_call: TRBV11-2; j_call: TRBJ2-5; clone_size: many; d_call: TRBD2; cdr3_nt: TGTGCCAGCAGCTTAGTGAGATGGACTAGCGGGAGGGTAGAGGCCCAGTACTTC; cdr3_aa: CASSLVRWTSGRVEAQYF
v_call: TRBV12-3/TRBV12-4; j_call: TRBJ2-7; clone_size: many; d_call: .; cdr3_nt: TGTGCCAGTCGAACCACTCTCTACGAGCAGTACTTC; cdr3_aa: CASRTTLYEQYF
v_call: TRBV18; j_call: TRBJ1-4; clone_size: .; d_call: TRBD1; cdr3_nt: TGTGCCAGCTCACCCTCGACAGGGCTTGAGGCTAATGAAAAACTGTTTTTT; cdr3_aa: CASSPSTGLEANEKLFF
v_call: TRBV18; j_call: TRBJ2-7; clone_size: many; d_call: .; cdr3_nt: TGTGCCAGCTCACCCCCGAGTGTGGGCGAGCAGTACTTC; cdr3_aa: CASSPPSVGEQYF
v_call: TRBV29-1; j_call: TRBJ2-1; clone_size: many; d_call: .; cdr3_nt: TGCAGCGTCAGATTAACTACCTACAATGAGCAGTTCTTC; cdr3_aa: CSVRLTTYNEQFF
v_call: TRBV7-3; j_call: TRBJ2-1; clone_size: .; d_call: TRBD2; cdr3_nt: TGTGCCAGCAGCTTAAGGGGTCTAGCGGGAGCAAAGAATGAGCAGTTCTTC; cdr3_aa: CASSLRGLAGAKNEQFF
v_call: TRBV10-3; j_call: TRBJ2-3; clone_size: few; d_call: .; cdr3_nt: TGTGCCATCAGTTTTCCTCGACAGGGAGGAAGCACAGATACGCAGTATTTT; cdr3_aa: CAISFPRQGGSTDTQYF
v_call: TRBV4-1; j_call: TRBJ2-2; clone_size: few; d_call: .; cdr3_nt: TGCGCCAGCAGCCAGGTCCGGGGACTGTTCACCGGGGAGCTGTTTTTT; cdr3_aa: CASSQVRGLFTGELFF
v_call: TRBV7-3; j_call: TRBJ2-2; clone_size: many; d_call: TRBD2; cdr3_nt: TGTGCCAGCAGCCTATGGACTAGGAGTGGCACCGGGGAGCTGTTTTTT; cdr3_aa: CASSLWTRSGTGELFF
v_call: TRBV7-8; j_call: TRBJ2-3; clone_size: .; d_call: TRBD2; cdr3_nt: TGCGCCAGCAGCCCCTCGCGGGGGATGACAGATACGCAGTATTTT; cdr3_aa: CASSPSRGMTDTQYF
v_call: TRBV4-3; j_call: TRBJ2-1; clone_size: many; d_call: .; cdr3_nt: TGCGCCAGCAGCCAAGATGTGGGGGCGGCCTCCTACAATGAGCAGTTCTTC; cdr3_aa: CASSQDVGAASYNEQFF
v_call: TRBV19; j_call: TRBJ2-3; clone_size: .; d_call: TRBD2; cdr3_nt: TGTGCCAGCAGCGGGAGAGTGGGGATAGATACGCAGTATTTT; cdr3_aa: CASSGRVGIDTQYF
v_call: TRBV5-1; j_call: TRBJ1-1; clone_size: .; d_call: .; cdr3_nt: TGCGCCAGCAGCTTGAGACGGGAGAACACTGAAGCTTTCTTT; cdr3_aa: CASSLRRENTEAFF
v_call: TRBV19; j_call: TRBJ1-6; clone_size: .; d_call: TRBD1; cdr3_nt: TGTGCCAGTAGTCCCGGGACAGATAATTCACCCCTCCACTTT; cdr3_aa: CASSPGTDNSPLHF
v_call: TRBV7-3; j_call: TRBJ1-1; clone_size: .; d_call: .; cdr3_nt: TGTGCCAGCAGTCCCAATCGGCCGGGGATGAACACTGAAGCTTTCTTT; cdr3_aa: CASSPNRPGMNTEAFF
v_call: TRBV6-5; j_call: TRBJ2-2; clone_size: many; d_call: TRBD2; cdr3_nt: TGTGCCAGCAGTTACAGCCGGGGACTAGATCTAGGGGAGCTGTTTTTT; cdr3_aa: CASSYSRGLDLGELFF
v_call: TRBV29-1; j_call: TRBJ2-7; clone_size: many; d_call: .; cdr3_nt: TGCAGCGGGTTAGCCGATTCCTACGAGCAGTACTTC; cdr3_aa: CSGLADSYEQYF
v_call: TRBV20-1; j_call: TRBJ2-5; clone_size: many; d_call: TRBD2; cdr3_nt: TGCAGTGCTAGAGATGCGAGCGGGGGGCCCCAAGAGACCCAGTACTTC; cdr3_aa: CSARDASGGPQETQYF
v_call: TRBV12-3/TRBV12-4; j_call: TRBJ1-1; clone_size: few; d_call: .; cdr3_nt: TGTGCCAGCAGTTCCGCGTGGGTAGGGCGAGATGAAGCTTTCTTT; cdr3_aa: CASSSAWVGRDEAFF
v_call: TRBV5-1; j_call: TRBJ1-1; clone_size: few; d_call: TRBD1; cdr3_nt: TGCGCCAGCACAATGGACAGGGGCGGCACTGAAGCTTTCTTT; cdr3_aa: CASTMDRGGTEAFF
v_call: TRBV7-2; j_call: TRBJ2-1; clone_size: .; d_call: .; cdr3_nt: TGTGCCAGCAGCTTAAGACAGGTTGTCCGTGAGCAGTTCTTC; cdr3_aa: CASSLRQVVREQFF
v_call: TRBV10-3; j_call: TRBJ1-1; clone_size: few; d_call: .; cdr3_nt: TGTGCCATCAGTGGAGGGCCCGACACTGAAGCTTTCTTT; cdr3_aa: CAISGGPDTEAFF
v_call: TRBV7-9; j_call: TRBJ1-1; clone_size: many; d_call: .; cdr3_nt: TGTGCCAGCAGCTTAGTGCGGGGAGGGGACACTGAAGCTTTCTTT; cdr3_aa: CASSLVRGGDTEAFF
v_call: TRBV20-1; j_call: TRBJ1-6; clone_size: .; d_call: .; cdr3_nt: TGCAGTGCTAGGGGCTCCTATAATTCACCCCTCCACTTT; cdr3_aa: CSARGSYNSPLHF
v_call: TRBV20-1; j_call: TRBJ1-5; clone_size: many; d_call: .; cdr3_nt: TGCAGTGCTAGAGATCAACGGGGGGCGCTAGGTCAGCCCCAGCATTTT; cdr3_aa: CSARDQRGALGQPQHF
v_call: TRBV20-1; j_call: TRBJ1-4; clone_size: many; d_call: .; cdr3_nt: TGCAGTGCTAGGGTTGATGAAAAACTGTTTTTT; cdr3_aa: CSARVDEKLFF
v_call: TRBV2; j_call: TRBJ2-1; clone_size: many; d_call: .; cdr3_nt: TGTGCCAGCGGTGATTTGGTCAGGGTACAGTTCTTC; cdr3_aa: CASGDLVRVQFF
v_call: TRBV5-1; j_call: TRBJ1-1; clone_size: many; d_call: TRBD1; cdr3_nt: TGCGCCAGCAGCTCCCAGACAGGGGGCATTGGGAACACTGAAGCTTTCTTT; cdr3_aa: CASSSQTGGIGNTEAFF
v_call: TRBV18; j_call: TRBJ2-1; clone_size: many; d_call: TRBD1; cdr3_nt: TGTGCCAGCTCACCGGAAGGGACAGGCTATAACAATGAGCAGTTCTTC; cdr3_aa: CASSPEGTGYNNEQFF
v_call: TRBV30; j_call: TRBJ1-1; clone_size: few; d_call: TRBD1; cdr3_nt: TGTGCCTGGAGTGAGGGGACAGGGGCGTTTTACACTGAAGCTTTCTTT; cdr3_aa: CAWSEGTGAFYTEAFF
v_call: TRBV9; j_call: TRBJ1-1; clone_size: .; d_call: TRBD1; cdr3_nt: TGTGCCAGCAGCGTTGGGACAGGGCCCACTGAAGCTTTCTTT; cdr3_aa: CASSVGTGPTEAFF
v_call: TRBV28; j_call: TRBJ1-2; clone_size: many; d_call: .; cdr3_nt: TGTGCCAGCACCTCGGGACTCCGGTATGGCTACACCTTC; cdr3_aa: CASTSGLRYGYTF
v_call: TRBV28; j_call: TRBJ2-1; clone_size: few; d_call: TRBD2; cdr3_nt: TGTGCCAGCATCCCCGGACTAGCGGGAGGGTTAAGAACCTACAATGAGCAGTTCTTC; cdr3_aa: CASIPGLAGGLRTYNEQFF
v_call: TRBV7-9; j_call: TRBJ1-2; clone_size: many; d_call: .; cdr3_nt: TGTGCCAGCAGCCCCCCCGGCTACACCTTC; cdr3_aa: CASSPPGYTF
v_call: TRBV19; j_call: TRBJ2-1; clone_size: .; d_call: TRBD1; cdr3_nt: TGTGCCAGTAGTACCGAGACAGGGGACGGCAATGAGCAGTTCTTC; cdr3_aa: CASSTETGDGNEQFF
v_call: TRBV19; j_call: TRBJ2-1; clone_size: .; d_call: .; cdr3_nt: TGTGCCAGCTCGACAGAGCGAGATTACAATGAGCAGTTCTTC; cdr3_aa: CASSTERDYNEQFF
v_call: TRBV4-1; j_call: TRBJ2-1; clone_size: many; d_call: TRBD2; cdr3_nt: TGCGCCAGCAGCCCCCGGGGAGCGGGGGGGAACAATGAGCAGTTCTTC; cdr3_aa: CASSPRGAGGNNEQFF
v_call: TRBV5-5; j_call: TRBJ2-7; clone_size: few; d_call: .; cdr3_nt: TGTGCCAGCAGGTCCCGGGCCAGGGAGCCCTACGAGCAGTACTTC; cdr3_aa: CASRSRAREPYEQYF
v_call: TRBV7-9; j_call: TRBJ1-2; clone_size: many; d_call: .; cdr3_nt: TGTGCCAGCAGCCGGTCCCTTGGGGACCTTGGCTACACCTTC; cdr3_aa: CASSRSLGDLGYTF
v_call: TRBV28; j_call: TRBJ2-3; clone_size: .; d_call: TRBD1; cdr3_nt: TGTGCCAGCAGTTTGGACAGGGAAATGAATACGCAGTATTTT; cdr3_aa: CASSLDREMNTQYF
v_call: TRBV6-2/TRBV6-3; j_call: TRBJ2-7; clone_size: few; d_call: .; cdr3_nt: TGTGCCAGCAGTTATACCCACGAGCAGTACTTC; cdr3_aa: CASSYTHEQYF